This TCR beta chain was sequenced during a study of blood T cell repertoires in COVID-19. Study-level information: Sites in the United States, Italy and Spain provided acute and convalescent COVID-19 samples.

In the authors' methods: Quantification of nucleated cells was approximated via reference gene primer amplification. The data were produced by immunoSEQ multiplex PCR, yet TCRdb's version contains in-frame clones alone and is incomplete. V and J calls and clone size are as listed in that table; D and trimming were resolved from the DNA. The table records about 100,000 clones, around 88% of them present only once. Germline CDR1 is MNHEY and CDR2 is SVGAGI. Deletions cut 6 bases from V and 5 bases from J, with 9 bases between. The CDR3 is 12 amino acids. The sample taken for sequencing was peripheral blood. The clonotype originates from a human donor in a cohort sampled during active COVID-19. The genes are TRBV6-5 and TRBJ2-3; D may be TRBD2 (5 bases). CDR3 DNA: TGTGCCAGCAGCCCGGGGTTAGATACGCAGTATTTT. This encodes CASSPGLDTQYF.